This TCR beta chain was identified during a study of T cell repertoires in cytomegalovirus infection. Study information: The authors used CMV epitopes that were HLA-C-restricted (recently identified) and HLA-B-restricted (well studied). Evidence of both CMV infection and a matching HLA type came from public TCR beta signatures. Study observations and caveats: CMV carriers having the relevant HLA were flagged by cumulative public TCR beta family frequency. Ex vivo responses were dominated by HLA-C-restricted CMV-specific TCR beta clonotypes.

TCRdb passed the reads through MiXCR, listing each CDR3 protein once. This table has about 900,000 distinct CDR3 sequences, 31% appearing once. This clonotype was seen at least ten times. Its antigen remains unidentified. This CDR3 has 17 amino acids. Trimming at V came to 2 bases and at J to 5 bases, leaving 9 bases not matched to a gene. Germline CDR1 SGHTA, CDR2 FQGNSA. This chain links TRBV7-2 with TRBJ2-2; 9 bases fit TRBD2. This receptor was identified in a human donor in good health (CMV status not recorded). Some clones in this sample may be carry-over from other donors' samples. The sample here was cultured CD8+ T cells from PBMCs, taken from culture after CMV antigen stimulation. CDR3 in DNA: TGTGCCAGCAGCTTAACGCGGCTAGCGGGGTCAACCGGGGAGCTGTTTTTT. Translated, it gives CASSLTRLAGSTGELFF.